Reported below is one TCR beta chain. This entry is derived from a study of T cells in tuberculosis. Turning to the study itself: T cells were selected with CD1B tetramers loaded with glucose monomycolate.

Cells were sorted from thawed PBMC rested overnight and stained with GMM-loaded CD1B tetramer, viability dye and anti-CD3. CD1B tetramers were loaded with Rhodococcus equi-derived C32 glucose monomycolate. Sequencing of TCR-alpha and TCR-beta chains was unpaired. TCRdb keeps only in-frame clones here, not all; method: immunoSEQ multiplex PCR. The table shows around 50,000 clones, with 88% occurring only once. Material for sequencing was CD1b-GMM tetramer-negative cells sorted from PBMCs. This clonotype originated in an adult woman with latent tuberculosis.

The CDR3 sequence: CASSLAGTGAGYTF. CDR3 in DNA: TGTGCCAGCAGTTTGGCCGGGACAGGGGCGGGCTACACCTTC. This chain joins TRBV28 and TRBJ1-2, with 10 bases aligning to TRBD1. The CDR3 extends over 14 amino acids. V gave up 3 bases and J gave up 8 bases; unmatched junction bases: 6. Per germline, CDR1 MDHEN and CDR2 SYDVKM.